This T cell receptor (beta chain) was sequenced for a study of human T cells and chemical hapten exposure. Overall study: TCR yields per sample varied, mainly owing to small pooled library volume differences. Whole-study findings and limits: TCRs exceeding a frequency of 1 in 1000 stayed unchanged under DPC sensitization.

The germline V gene has CDR1 SNHLY and CDR2 FYNNEI. V lost 3 bases and J lost 1, with 15 bases in between. The CDR3 is 16 residues long. This clonotype has ten or more counts. Its antigen remains unidentified. Library construction involved attaching unique molecular identifiers to individual cDNA molecules, which allowed quantitative, reproducible TCR counting. In TCRdb, the RACE reads were re-called with MiXCR into one record per CDR3 protein. The table shows some 45,000 distinct CDR3 sequences, with around 4.5% occurring only once. Noted time point: healthy volunteer bleed at 2 weeks. The template was total RNA from unfractionated whole blood.

This clonotype was sampled from a human donor in good health. Some clones in this sample may be carry-over from other donors' samples. The sample taken for sequencing was whole blood. The V call is TRBV2, the J call TRBJ1-1; tentatively, D is TRBD1 (6 bases). The CDR3 DNA is TGTGCCAGCAGTGAGGGCAGGGGCCGGAGGAACACTGAAGCTTTCTTT. It specifies CASSEGRGRRNTEAFF.